These T cell receptor beta chains were read from a single sample in a study of cytomegalovirus exposure and HLA in healthy donors. Using immunoSEQ multiplex PCR, the repertoire was profiled, and TCRdb retains in-frame clones only, with some absent. The sample carries more than 150,000 clones, around 84% recorded once. Sequencing was performed on PBMCs. Receptors were obtained from a girl aged 2 to 9 in good health and CMV-seropositive. The CDR3 runs from the conserved cysteine through the conserved F or W. D genes are given only for firm matches. Where a row states a size, it is once, few, many or the class of an expanded clone; other rows omit it.

j_call: TRBJ1-3
cdr3_length: 15
d_call: NA
clone_size: NA
v_call: TRBV6-1
cdr3_nt: TGTGCCAGCAGTGAATACAGTTATGGGGGAAACACCATATATTTT
cdr3_aa: CASSEYSYGGNTIYF

j_call: TRBJ2-7
cdr3_length: 15
d_call: TRBD2
clone_size: NA
v_call: TRBV4-1
cdr3_nt: TGCGCCAGCAGCCAGGGACTATACGAAACCTACGAGCAGTACTTC
cdr3_aa: CASSQGLYETYEQYF

j_call: TRBJ2-2
cdr3_length: 17
d_call: NA
clone_size: NA
v_call: TRBV4-1
cdr3_nt: TGCGCCAGCAGCCAAGACCCCCAGCGAGGGTTCACCGGGGAGCTGTTTTTT
cdr3_aa: CASSQDPQRGFTGELFF

j_call: TRBJ2-7
cdr3_length: 14
d_call: NA
clone_size: NA
v_call: TRBV18
cdr3_nt: TGTGCCAGCTCACCACAAATTCGGGCGGGGGAGCAGTACTTC
cdr3_aa: CASSPQIRAGEQYF

j_call: TRBJ1-2
cdr3_length: 17
d_call: TRBD1
clone_size: NA
v_call: TRBV19
cdr3_nt: TGTGCCAGTAGTTCCCTTGGGCAGGGCACAGGGGACTATGGCTACACCTTC
cdr3_aa: CASSSLGQGTGDYGYTF

j_call: TRBJ2-7
cdr3_length: 16
d_call: NA
clone_size: once
v_call: TRBV5-1
cdr3_nt: TGCGCCAGCAGCTTGGGTCCCGGGACTGAGAGCTACGAGCAGTACTTC
cdr3_aa: CASSLGPGTESYEQYF

j_call: TRBJ1-2
cdr3_length: 14
d_call: NA
clone_size: NA
v_call: TRBV30
cdr3_nt: TGTGCCTGGAAGGAGGTTCTCAGGGGTGTTGGCTACACCTTC
cdr3_aa: CAWKEVLRGVGYTF

j_call: TRBJ2-7
cdr3_length: 15
d_call: NA
clone_size: NA
v_call: TRBV9
cdr3_nt: TGTGCCAGCAGCGTAGATGGCGGGACCCACTACGAGCAGTACTTC
cdr3_aa: CASSVDGGTHYEQYF

j_call: TRBJ1-4
cdr3_length: 17
d_call: NA
clone_size: NA
v_call: TRBV15
cdr3_nt: TGTGCCACCAGCAGAGCCCAAGACCGGGGTTCTAATGAAAAACTGTTTTTT
cdr3_aa: CATSRAQDRGSNEKLFF

j_call: TRBJ1-2
cdr3_length: 17
d_call: NA
clone_size: NA
v_call: TRBV28
cdr3_nt: TGTGCCAGCAGTCATTCGCCGGGCGGGGCGCTTTTCTTTGGCTACACCTTC
cdr3_aa: CASSHSPGGALFFGYTF

j_call: TRBJ1-6
cdr3_length: 15
d_call: NA
clone_size: few
v_call: TRBV5-1
cdr3_nt: TGCGCCAGCAGCGGCCAGGGTGCTCATAATTCACCCCTCCACTTT
cdr3_aa: CASSGQGAHNSPLHF

j_call: TRBJ2-6
cdr3_length: 13
d_call: NA
clone_size: NA
v_call: TRBV27
cdr3_nt: TGTGCCAGAACTTTCTCTGGGGCCAACGTCCTGACTTTC
cdr3_aa: CARTFSGANVLTF

j_call: TRBJ2-3
cdr3_length: 18
d_call: TRBD2
clone_size: NA
v_call: TRBV7-6
cdr3_nt: TGTGCCAGCAGCTTAGAGGTCGGGAGCGGGGTTAGCACAGATACGCAGTATTTT
cdr3_aa: CASSLEVGSGVSTDTQYF

j_call: TRBJ2-1
cdr3_length: 15
d_call: TRBD2
clone_size: NA
v_call: TRBV5-6
cdr3_nt: TGTGCCAGCAGGGTAGCGGGAGAGACCTACAATGAGCAGTTCTTC
cdr3_aa: CASRVAGETYNEQFF

j_call: TRBJ1-1
cdr3_length: 15
d_call: TRBD1
clone_size: NA
v_call: TRBV6-1
cdr3_nt: TGTGCCAGCAGTGGTACAGGGGGCTTGAACACTGAAGCTTTCTTT
cdr3_aa: CASSGTGGLNTEAFF

j_call: TRBJ2-2
cdr3_length: 18
d_call: NA
clone_size: NA
v_call: TRBV7-2
cdr3_nt: TGTGCCAGCAGCTTAGTTTTTTCGGGGACTCTAAACACCGGGGAGCTGTTTTTT
cdr3_aa: CASSLVFSGTLNTGELFF

j_call: TRBJ2-7
cdr3_length: 15
d_call: NA
clone_size: NA
v_call: TRBV14
cdr3_nt: TGTGCCAGCAGCCAAGGGGGGCGCTACTCCTACGAGCAGTACTTC
cdr3_aa: CASSQGGRYSYEQYF

j_call: TRBJ1-4
cdr3_length: 12
d_call: NA
clone_size: NA
v_call: TRBV5-5
cdr3_nt: TGTGCCAGCAGCTTGACAGGCGAAAAACTGTTTTTT
cdr3_aa: CASSLTGEKLFF

j_call: TRBJ1-2
cdr3_length: 13
d_call: NA
clone_size: NA
v_call: TRBV2
cdr3_nt: TGTGCCAGCTACACCAGGGGCATCTATGGCTACACCTTC
cdr3_aa: CASYTRGIYGYTF

j_call: TRBJ2-2
cdr3_length: 15
d_call: NA
clone_size: NA
v_call: TRBV28
cdr3_nt: TGTGCCAGCAGTTTAAGACAGGTTTGGACCGGGGAGCTGTTTTTT
cdr3_aa: CASSLRQVWTGELFF

j_call: TRBJ1-4
cdr3_length: 17
d_call: NA
clone_size: NA
v_call: TRBV30
cdr3_nt: TGTGCCTGGAGTGTATCTTACACGACAGGCAAAAATGAAAAACTGTTTTTT
cdr3_aa: CAWSVSYTTGKNEKLFF

j_call: TRBJ1-1
cdr3_length: 15
d_call: TRBD1
clone_size: NA
v_call: TRBV19
cdr3_nt: TGTGCCAGTAGTATAGTAGCAGGGGGGACTGGGGGAGCTTTCTTT
cdr3_aa: CASSIVAGGTGGAFF

j_call: TRBJ1-5
cdr3_length: 19
d_call: TRBD1
clone_size: NA
v_call: TRBV7-2
cdr3_nt: TGTGCCAGCAGCTCTAGGCGGACAGGACAAGGCTATAGCAATCAGCCCCAGCATTTT
cdr3_aa: CASSSRRTGQGYSNQPQHF

j_call: TRBJ1-4
cdr3_length: 14
d_call: NA
clone_size: NA
v_call: TRBV6-7
cdr3_nt: TGTGCCAGCAGTCCGGACAGACTAAATGAAAAACTGTTTTTT
cdr3_aa: CASSPDRLNEKLFF

j_call: TRBJ1-1
cdr3_length: 15
d_call: TRBD1
clone_size: NA
v_call: TRBV19
cdr3_nt: TGTGCCAGTACCATTGGGACAGGGTTGGGCACTGAAGCTTTCTTT
cdr3_aa: CASTIGTGLGTEAFF

j_call: TRBJ2-7
cdr3_length: 16
d_call: NA
clone_size: NA
v_call: TRBV28
cdr3_nt: TGTGCCAGCAGTTTTAACAGCGAGGGAAACTCCTACGAGCAGTACTTC
cdr3_aa: CASSFNSEGNSYEQYF

j_call: TRBJ2-3
cdr3_length: 14
d_call: TRBD2
clone_size: NA
v_call: TRBV30
cdr3_nt: TGTGCCTGGAGCGCCCTAGCGGGGGGGCCGCCGCAGTATTTT
cdr3_aa: CAWSALAGGPPQYF

j_call: TRBJ2-7
cdr3_length: 15
d_call: TRBD2
clone_size: NA
v_call: TRBV5-1
cdr3_nt: TGCGCCAGCAGCTTGGAGGGACTAGCGAATTACGAGCAGTACTTC
cdr3_aa: CASSLEGLANYEQYF

j_call: TRBJ2-2
cdr3_length: 17
d_call: TRBD2
clone_size: NA
v_call: TRBV5-6
cdr3_nt: TGTGCCAGCAGCCGAATAGCGGGAGGCCCCGGTACCGGGGAGCTGTTTTTT
cdr3_aa: CASSRIAGGPGTGELFF

j_call: TRBJ2-1
cdr3_length: 15
d_call: TRBD2
clone_size: NA
v_call: TRBV9
cdr3_nt: TGTGCCAGCAGCGGTCGCCTAGCGGAGGGGTCTGAGCAGTTCTTC
cdr3_aa: CASSGRLAEGSEQFF

j_call: TRBJ2-3
cdr3_length: 16
d_call: TRBD2
clone_size: NA
v_call: TRBV11-3
cdr3_nt: TGTGCCAGCAGCCTCCGCTGGGGGGGGAGAACAGATACGCAGTATTTT
cdr3_aa: CASSLRWGGRTDTQYF